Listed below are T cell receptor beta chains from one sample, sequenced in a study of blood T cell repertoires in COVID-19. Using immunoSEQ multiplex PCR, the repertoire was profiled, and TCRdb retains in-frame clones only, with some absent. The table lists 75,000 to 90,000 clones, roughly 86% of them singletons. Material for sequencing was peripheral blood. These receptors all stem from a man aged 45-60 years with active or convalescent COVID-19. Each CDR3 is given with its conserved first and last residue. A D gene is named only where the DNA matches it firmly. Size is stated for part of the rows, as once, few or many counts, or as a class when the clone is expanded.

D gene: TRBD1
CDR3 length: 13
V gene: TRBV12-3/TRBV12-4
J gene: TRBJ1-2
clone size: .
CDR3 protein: CASSPGQRLGYTF
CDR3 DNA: TGTGCCAGCAGCCCGGGACAGCGGTTGGGCTACACCTTC

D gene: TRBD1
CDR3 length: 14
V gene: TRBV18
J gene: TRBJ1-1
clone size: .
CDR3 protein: CASSPPGTGGQAFF
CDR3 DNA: TGTGCCAGCTCACCCCCCGGGACAGGGGGGCAAGCTTTCTTT

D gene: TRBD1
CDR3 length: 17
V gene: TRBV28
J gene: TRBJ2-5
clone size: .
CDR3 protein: CASSLFPTTGLGETQYF
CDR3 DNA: TGTGCCAGCAGTTTATTCCCTACGACAGGGCTCGGGGAGACCCAGTACTTC

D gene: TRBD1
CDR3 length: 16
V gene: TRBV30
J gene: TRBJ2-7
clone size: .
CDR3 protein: CAWSASQGSIPYEQYF
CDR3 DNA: TGTGCCTGGAGTGCCTCACAGGGGTCGATCCCCTACGAGCAGTACTTC

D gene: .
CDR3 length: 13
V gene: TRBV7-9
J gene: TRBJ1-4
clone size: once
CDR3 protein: CASSFDSREKLFF
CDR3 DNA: TGTGCCAGCAGCTTCGACAGCCGGGAAAAACTGTTTTTT

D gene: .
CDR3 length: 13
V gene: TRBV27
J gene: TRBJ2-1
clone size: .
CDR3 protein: CASSFRGRNEQFF
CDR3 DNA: TGTGCCAGCAGTTTCAGGGGTCGGAATGAGCAGTTCTTC

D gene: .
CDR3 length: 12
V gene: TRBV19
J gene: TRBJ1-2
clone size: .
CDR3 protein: CASRARQYGYTF
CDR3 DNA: TGTGCCAGTAGGGCACGACAGTATGGCTACACCTTC

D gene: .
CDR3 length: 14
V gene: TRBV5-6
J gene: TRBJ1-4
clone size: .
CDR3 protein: CASSFFNRNEKLFF
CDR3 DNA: TGTGCCAGCAGTTTTTTCAACCGGAATGAAAAACTGTTTTTT

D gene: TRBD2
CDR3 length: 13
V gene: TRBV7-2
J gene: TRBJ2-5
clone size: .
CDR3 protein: CASSFSGEKTQYF
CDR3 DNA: TGTGCCAGCAGCTTTAGCGGGGAGAAGACCCAGTACTTC

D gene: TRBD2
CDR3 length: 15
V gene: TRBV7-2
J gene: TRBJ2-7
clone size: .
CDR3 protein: CASSPLAGGPNEQYF
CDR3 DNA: TGTGCCAGCAGCCCGTTAGCGGGGGGGCCAAACGAGCAGTACTTC

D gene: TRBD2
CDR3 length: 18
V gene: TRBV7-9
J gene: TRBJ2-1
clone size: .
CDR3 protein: CASSAGEPGLASRNEQFF
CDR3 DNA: TGTGCCAGCAGCGCCGGGGAACCGGGACTAGCGTCCCGGAATGAGCAGTTCTTC

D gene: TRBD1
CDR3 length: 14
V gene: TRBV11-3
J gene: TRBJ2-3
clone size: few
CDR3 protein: CASSLYRGSDTQYF
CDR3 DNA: TGTGCCAGCAGCTTATACAGGGGATCAGATACGCAGTATTTT

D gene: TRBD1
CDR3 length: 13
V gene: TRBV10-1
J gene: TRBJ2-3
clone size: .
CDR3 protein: CASSTGVGDTQYF
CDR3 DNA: TGCGCCAGCAGCACAGGGGTCGGAGATACGCAGTATTTT

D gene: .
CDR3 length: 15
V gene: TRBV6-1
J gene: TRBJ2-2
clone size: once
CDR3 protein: CASSESGRVTGELFF
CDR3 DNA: TGTGCCAGCAGTGAATCGGGCAGGGTAACCGGGGAGCTGTTTTTT